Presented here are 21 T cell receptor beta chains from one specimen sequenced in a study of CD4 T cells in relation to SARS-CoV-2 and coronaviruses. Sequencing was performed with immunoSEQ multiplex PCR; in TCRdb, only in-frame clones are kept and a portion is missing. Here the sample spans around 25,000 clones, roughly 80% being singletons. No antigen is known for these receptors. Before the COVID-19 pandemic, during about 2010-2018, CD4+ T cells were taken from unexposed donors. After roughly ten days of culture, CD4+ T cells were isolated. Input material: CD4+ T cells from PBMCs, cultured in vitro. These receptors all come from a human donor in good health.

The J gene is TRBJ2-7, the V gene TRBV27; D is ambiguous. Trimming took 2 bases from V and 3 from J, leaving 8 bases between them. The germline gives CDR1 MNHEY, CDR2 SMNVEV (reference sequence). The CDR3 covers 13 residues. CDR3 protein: CASSLGRIYEQYF. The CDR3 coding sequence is TGTGCCAGCAGTTTAGGACGGATCTACGAGCAGTACTTC.

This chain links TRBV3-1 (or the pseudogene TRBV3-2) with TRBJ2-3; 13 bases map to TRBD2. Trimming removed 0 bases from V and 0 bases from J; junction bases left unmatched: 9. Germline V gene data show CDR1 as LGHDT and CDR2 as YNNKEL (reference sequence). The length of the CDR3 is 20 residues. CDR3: CASSQDRLAGGPDSTDTQYF. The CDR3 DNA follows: TGTGCCAGCAGCCAAGATCGACTAGCGGGAGGACCAGATAGCACAGATACGCAGTATTTT.

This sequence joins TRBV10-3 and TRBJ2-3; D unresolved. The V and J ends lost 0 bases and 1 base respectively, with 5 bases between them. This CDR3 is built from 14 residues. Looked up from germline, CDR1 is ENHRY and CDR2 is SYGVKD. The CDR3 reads CAISESKGTDTQYF. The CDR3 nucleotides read TGTGCCATCAGTGAGTCGAAAGGCACAGATACGCAGTATTTT.

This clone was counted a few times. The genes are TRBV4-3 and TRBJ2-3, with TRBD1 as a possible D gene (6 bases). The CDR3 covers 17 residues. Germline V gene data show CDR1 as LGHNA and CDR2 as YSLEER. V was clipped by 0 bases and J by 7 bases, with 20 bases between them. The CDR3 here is CASSQETRGVFQNTQYF. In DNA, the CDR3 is TGCGCCAGCAGCCAAGAGACCAGGGGAGTATTCCAAAATACGCAGTATTTT.

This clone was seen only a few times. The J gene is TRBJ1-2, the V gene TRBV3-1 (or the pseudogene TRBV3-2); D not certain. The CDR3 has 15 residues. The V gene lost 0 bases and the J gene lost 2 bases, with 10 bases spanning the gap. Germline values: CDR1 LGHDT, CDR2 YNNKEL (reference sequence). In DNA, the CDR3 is TGTGCCAGCAGCCAAGATGTGGGCGGGAACTATGGCTACACCTTC. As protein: CASSQDVGGNYGYTF.

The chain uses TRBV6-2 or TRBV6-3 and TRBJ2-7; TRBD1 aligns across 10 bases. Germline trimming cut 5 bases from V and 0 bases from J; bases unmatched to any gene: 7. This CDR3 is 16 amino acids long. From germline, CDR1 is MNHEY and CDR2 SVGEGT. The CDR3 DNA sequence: TGTGCCAGCAGTACGGCTCGACAGGGGGCCTCCTACGAGCAGTACTTC. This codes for CASSTARQGASYEQYF.

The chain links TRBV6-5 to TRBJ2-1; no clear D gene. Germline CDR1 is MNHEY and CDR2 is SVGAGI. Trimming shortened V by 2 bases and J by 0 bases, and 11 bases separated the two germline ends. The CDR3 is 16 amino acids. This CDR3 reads CASSYGYISSYNEQFF. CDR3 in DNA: TGTGCCAGCAGTTACGGATATATTAGCTCCTACAATGAGCAGTTCTTC.

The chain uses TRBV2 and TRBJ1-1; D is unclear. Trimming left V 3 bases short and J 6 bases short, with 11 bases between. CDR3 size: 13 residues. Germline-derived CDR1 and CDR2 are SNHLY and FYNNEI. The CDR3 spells CASSDWGGAEAFF. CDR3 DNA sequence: TGTGCCAGCAGTGATTGGGGTGGGGCTGAAGCTTTCTTT.

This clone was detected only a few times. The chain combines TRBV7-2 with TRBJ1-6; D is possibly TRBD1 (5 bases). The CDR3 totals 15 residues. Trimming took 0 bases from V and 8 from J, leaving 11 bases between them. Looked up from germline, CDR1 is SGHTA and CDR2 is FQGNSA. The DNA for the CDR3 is TGTGCCAGCAGCTTAGCAGGGGCGACGGATTCACCCCTCCACTTT. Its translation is CASSLAGATDSPLHF.

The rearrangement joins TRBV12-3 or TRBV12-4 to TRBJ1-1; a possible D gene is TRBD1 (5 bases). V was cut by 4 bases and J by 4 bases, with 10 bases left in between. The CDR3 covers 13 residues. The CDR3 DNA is TGTGCCAGCAGTTCACCGGGGCCCACTGAAGCTTTCTTT. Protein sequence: CASSSPGPTEAFF.

The CDR3 region is CASSTTGPWAFF. As DNA, the CDR3 is TGTGCCAGTAGTACGACAGGGCCTTGGGCTTTCTTT. The J gene is TRBJ1-1, the V gene TRBV19, with TRBD1 matching 7 bases. The CDR3 runs to 12 residues. Per the germline V gene, CDR1 is LNHDA and CDR2 is SQIVND (reference sequence). The trim removed 4 bases at V and 11 bases at J, leaving 7 bases unmatched.

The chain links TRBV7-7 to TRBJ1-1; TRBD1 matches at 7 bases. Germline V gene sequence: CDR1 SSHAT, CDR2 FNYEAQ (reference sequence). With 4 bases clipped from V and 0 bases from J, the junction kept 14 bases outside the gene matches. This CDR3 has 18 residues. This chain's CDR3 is CASSSTEDRTNMNTEAFF. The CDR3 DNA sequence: TGTGCCAGCAGCTCAACCGAGGACAGGACGAATATGAACACTGAAGCTTTCTTT.

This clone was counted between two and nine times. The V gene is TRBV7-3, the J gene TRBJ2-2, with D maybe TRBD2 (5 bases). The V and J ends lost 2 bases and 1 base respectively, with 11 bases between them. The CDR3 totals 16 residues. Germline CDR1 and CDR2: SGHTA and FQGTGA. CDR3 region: CASSLLRVQNTGELFF. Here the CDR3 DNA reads TGTGCCAGCAGCTTACTGCGGGTTCAGAACACCGGGGAGCTGTTTTTT.

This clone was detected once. The CDR3: CASSLGQGLFSGEQYF. The CDR3 DNA is TGTGCCAGCAGCCTAGGACAGGGCCTCTTTTCGGGCGAGCAGTACTTC. V gene TRBV14 combines with J gene TRBJ2-7; 8 nucleotides match TRBD1. Germline V gene lookup returns CDR1 SGHDN and CDR2 FVKESK. The CDR3 covers 16 residues. V was pared by 4 bases and J by 6 bases, with 14 bases of the junction left unmatched.

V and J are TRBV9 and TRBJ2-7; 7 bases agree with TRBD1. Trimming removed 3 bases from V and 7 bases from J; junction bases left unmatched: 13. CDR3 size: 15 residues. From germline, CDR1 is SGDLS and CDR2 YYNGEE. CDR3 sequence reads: CASSATGDSVQEQYF. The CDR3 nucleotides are TGTGCCAGCAGCGCGACTGGGGACAGTGTTCAGGAGCAGTACTTC.

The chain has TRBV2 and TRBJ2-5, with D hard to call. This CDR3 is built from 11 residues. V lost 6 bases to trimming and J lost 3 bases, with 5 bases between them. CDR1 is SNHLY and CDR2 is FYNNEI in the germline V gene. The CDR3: CASRPEETQYF. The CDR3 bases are TGTGCCAGCAGGCCGGAAGAGACCCAGTACTTC.

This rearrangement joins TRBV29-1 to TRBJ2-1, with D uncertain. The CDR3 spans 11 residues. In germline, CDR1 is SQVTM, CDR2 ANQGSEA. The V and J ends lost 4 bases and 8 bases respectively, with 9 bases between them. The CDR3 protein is CSVVSFDEQFF. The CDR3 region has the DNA TGCAGCGTTGTGTCCTTTGATGAGCAGTTCTTC.

The CDR3 sequence is CASSPGLNTEAFF. CDR3 DNA: TGTGCCAGCTCACCGGGCCTGAACACTGAAGCTTTCTTT. The chain uses TRBV18 and TRBJ1-1; D not resolved. Per the germline V gene, CDR1 is KGHSH and CDR2 is LQKENI. There are 13 residues in the CDR3. The germline V and J ends were trimmed by 3 bases and 0 bases, with 5 bases remaining between them.

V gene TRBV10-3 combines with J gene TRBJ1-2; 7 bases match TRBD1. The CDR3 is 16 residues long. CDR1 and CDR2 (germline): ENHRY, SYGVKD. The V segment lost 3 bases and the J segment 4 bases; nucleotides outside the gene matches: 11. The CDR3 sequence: CAISDPRTGSTYGYTF. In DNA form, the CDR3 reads TGTGCCATCAGTGACCCCCGGACAGGCTCAACCTATGGCTACACCTTC.

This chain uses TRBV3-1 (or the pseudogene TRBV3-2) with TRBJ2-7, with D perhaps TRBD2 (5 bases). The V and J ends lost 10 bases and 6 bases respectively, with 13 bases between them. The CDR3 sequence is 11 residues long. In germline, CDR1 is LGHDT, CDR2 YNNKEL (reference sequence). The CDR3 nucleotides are TGTGCCACTAGCAATGGAGGCGAGCAGTACTTC. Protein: CATSNGGEQYF.

This CDR3 is CASSFRAPTEAFF. In DNA form, the CDR3 reads TGTGCCAGCAGCTTTCGGGCGCCCACTGAAGCTTTCTTT. The chain employs TRBV11-2 and TRBJ1-1; D is undetermined. The CDR3 runs to 13 residues. Germline values: CDR1 SGHAT, CDR2 FQNNGV. V lost 3 bases to trimming and J lost 4 bases, with 9 bases between them.